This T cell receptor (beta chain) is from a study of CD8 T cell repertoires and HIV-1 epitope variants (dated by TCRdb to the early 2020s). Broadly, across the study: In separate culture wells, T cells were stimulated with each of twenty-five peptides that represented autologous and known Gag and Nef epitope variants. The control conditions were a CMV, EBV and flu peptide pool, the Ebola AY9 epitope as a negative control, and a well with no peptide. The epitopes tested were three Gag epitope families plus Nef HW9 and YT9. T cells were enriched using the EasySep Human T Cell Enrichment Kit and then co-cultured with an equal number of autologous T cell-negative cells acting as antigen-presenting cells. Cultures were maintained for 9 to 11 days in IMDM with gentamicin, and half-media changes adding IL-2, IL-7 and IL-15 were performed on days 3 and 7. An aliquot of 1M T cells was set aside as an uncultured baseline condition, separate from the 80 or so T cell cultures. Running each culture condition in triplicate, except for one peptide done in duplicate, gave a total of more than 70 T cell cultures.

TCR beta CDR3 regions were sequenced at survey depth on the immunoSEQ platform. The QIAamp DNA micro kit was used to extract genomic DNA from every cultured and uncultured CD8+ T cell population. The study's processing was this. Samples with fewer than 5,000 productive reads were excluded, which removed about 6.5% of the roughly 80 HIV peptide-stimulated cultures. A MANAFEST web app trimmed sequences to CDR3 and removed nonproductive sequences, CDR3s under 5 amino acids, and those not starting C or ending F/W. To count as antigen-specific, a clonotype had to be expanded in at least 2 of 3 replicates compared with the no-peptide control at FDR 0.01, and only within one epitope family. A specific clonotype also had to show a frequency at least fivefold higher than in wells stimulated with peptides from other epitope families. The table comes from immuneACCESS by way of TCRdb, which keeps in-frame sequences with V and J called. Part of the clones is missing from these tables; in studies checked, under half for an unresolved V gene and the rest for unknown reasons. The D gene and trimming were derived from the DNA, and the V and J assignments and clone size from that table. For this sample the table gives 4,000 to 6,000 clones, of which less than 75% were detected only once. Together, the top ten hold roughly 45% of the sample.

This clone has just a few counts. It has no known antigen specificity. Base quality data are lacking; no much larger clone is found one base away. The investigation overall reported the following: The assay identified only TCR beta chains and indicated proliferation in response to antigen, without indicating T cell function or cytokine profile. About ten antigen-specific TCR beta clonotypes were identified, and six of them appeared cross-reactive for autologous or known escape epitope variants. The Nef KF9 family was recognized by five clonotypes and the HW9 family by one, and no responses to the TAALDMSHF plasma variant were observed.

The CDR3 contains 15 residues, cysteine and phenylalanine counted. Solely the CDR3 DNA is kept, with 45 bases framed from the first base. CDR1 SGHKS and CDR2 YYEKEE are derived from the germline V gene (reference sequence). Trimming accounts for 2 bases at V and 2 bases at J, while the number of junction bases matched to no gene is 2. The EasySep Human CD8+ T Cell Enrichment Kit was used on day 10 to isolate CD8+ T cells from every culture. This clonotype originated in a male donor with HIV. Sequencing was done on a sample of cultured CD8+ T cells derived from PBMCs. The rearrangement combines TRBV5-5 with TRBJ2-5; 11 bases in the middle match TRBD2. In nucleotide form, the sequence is TGTGCCAGCAGCTTTTCTAGCGGGGGGCAAGAGACCCAGTACTTC. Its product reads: CASSFSSGGQETQYF.